Below are 3 T cell receptor beta chains sequenced from a single sample in a study of blood T cells in healthy people across ages. It was with a sample-barcoded 5' primer and a J-beta primer mix that a second PCR of roughly 7 to 12 cycles was run. TCRdb re-analysed the 5' RACE reads in MiXCR, keeping a single row per CDR3 protein. This repertoire shows around 650,000 distinct CDR3 sequences, approximately 29% found once; its top ten account for over 15%. The material sequenced was blood. Receptors originate from an elderly woman in good health.

In the case of this clonotype: It may be a read error: a sequence one base away is much more abundant. The chain couples TRBV21-1 to TRBJ2-5; the table's D call, TRBD2, has no DNA check behind it. The end of the DNA is better explained by TRBJ2-7, so the J call may be wrong. TRBV21-1 is classified as a pseudogene. CDR3 length: 14 residues. As DNA, the CDR3 is TGTGCCAGCAGCAAAAGAGTCAGTCCCTACGAGCAGTACTTC. Encoded protein: CASSKRVSPYEQYF.

J is TRBJ1-6 and V is TRBV7-2; a weak D match, TRBD1 (6 bases). CDR1 and CDR2 from the germline V gene are SGHTA and FQGNSA. V lost 6 bases and J 18 bases, leaving 18 bases between the germline ends. This CDR3 spans 12 amino acids. The CDR3 nucleotides read TGTGCCAGCAGTTTTAGGGGGGCACCCACCCACTTT. It codes for CASSFRGAPTHF.

This clonotype has ten or more counts. The chain has TRBV28 and TRBJ2-1; D not resolved. The CDR3 extends over 11 amino acids. Trimming pared 4 bases from V and 11 bases from J, leaving 9 bases between. Germline CDR1 MDHEN, CDR2 SYDVKM. CDR3 protein: CASSSFRQQFF. The CDR3 DNA reads as TGTGCCAGCAGTTCTTTTCGTCAGCAGTTCTTC.